This section outlines one T cell receptor beta chain sequence together with its context. The record originates from a study of blood T cells in healthy people across ages. V shed 5 bases and J shed 0 bases, with 10 bases lying between them. The germline gives CDR1 SQVTM, CDR2 ANQGSEA. This CDR3 spans 14 amino acids. Next came a second PCR, run for roughly 6 to 11 cycles, which used a sample-barcoded 5' primer along with a J-beta primer mix. TCRdb analysed the 5' RACE reads with MiXCR anew, one entry per CDR3 protein. Of 1.5 million to 2 million distinct CDR3 sequences listed, approximately 28% were seen once; the top ten hold about 7.7%.

V gene TRBV29-1 combines with J gene TRBJ2-2; D is unresolved. The sequencing input was blood. This receptor was obtained from a woman aged 25 to 39 in good health. The CDR3 DNA sequence: TGCAGCGTTTCCCGACATACGAACACCGGGGAGCTGTTTTTT. Its protein is CSVSRHTNTGELFF.